The 10 T cell receptor beta chains reported below all come from one sample, sequenced in a study of Ad26.COV2.S vaccination and SARS-CoV-2 variants. Some clones are missing from TCRdb's copy, which holds only in-frame ones; the method was immunoSEQ multiplex PCR. In the table there are about 350,000 clones, around 92% of which are singletons. The sample was peripheral blood, taken after recovery from COVID-19. The receptor source for this set is a human donor who had recovered from COVID-19.

The chain uses TRBV5-6 and TRBJ1-1; D not resolved. The ends were cut back, 0 bases at V and 7 bases at J, with 4 bases in the middle. CDR1 and CDR2 (germline): SGHDT, YYEEEE. This CDR3 region has 11 residues. CDR3 loop: CASSLASEAFF. CDR3 bases: TGTGCCAGCAGCTTGGCAAGTGAAGCTTTCTTT.

The V call is TRBV27, the J call TRBJ1-2, with D unclear. Trimming removed 8 bases at V and 1 base at J, with 17 bases between. Germline CDR1 and CDR2: MNHEY and SMNVEV (reference sequence). The CDR3 totals 15 residues. This CDR3 reads CASPMEGSNNYGYTF. CDR3 coding DNA: TGTGCCAGCCCGATGGAAGGCAGTAATAACTATGGCTACACCTTC.

The V call is TRBV20-1, the J call TRBJ1-1; D not certain. Germline-derived CDR1 and CDR2 are DFQATT and SNEGSKA (reference sequence). The V gene lost 3 bases and the J gene lost 0 bases, with 11 bases spanning the gap. CDR3 size: 14 residues. DNA for the CDR3: TGCAGTGCTAGTAAGGGTATCATGAACACTGAAGCTTTCTTT. As protein: CSASKGIMNTEAFF.

The chain combines TRBV9 with TRBJ2-1; 10 nucleotides align to TRBD1. The V segment lost 3 bases and the J segment 3 bases; nucleotides outside the gene matches: 3. From germline, CDR1 is SGDLS and CDR2 YYNGEE. This CDR3 is 15 amino acids long. CDR3: CASSGRTGGYNEQFF. CDR3 DNA: TGTGCCAGCAGCGGAAGGACAGGGGGCTACAATGAGCAGTTCTTC.

V is TRBV14 and J is TRBJ1-2; TRBD1 might be the D (6 bases). Trimming cost V 5 bases and J 8 bases, with 15 bases left between them. From germline, CDR1 is SGHDN and CDR2 FVKESK. This CDR3 contains 13 residues. The CDR3 sequence is CASSYRVDVGYTF. CDR3 DNA: TGTGCCAGCAGCTACAGGGTGGACGTAGGCTACACCTTC.

This rearrangement joins TRBV9 to TRBJ1-1, with D perhaps matching TRBD1 (5 bases). V lost 0 bases, J lost 3 bases, and 6 bases lay in between. The CDR3 runs to 13 residues. CDR1 and CDR2 (germline): SGDLS, YYNGEE. CDR3 sequence (DNA): TGTGCCAGCAGCGTAGAGGGGTACACTGAAGCTTTCTTT. Translated: CASSVEGYTEAFF.

V gene TRBV4-3 combines with J gene TRBJ2-1; TRBD2 matches at 12 bases. Germline CDR1 reads LGHNA; CDR2 reads YSLEER. V trimming: 1 base; J trimming: 7 bases; junction bases outside the gene matches: 2. The CDR3 is 15 amino acids. CDR3 amino acids: CASSQASGGANEQFF. CDR3 nucleotide sequence: TGCGCCAGCAGCCAAGCTAGCGGGGGGGCAAATGAGCAGTTCTTC.

This sequence joins TRBV5-1 and TRBJ2-7; the D call may be TRBD1 or TRBD2 (5 bases each). The V and J ends lost 3 bases and 1 base respectively, with 14 bases between them. In germline, CDR1 is SGHRS, CDR2 YFSETQ. This CDR3 is built from 15 residues. Here the CDR3 reads CASSWAGTVSYEQYF. DNA of the CDR3: TGCGCCAGCAGCTGGGCCGGGACGGTATCCTACGAGCAGTACTTC.

The genes are TRBV7-9 and TRBJ1-1; D not resolved. The CDR3 has 12 residues. Germline lookup yields CDR1 SEHNR and CDR2 FQNEAQ (reference sequence). Trimming pared 2 bases from V and 6 bases from J, leaving 7 bases between. CDR3 in amino acids: CASSLNLPEAFF. Written as DNA, the CDR3 is TGTGCCAGCAGCTTAAATCTCCCTGAAGCTTTCTTT. Together with reference TRBV7-9 and TRBJ1-1, the CDR3 gives the full variable domain: DTGVSQNPRHKITKRGQNVTFRCDPISEHNRLYWYRQTLGQGPEFLTYFQNEAQLEKSRLLSDRFSAERPKGSFSTLEIQRTEQGDSAMYLCASSLNLPEAFFGQGTRLTVV.

For the CDR3, the DNA is TGTGCCAGCAGCTTAGCAGAGGAGCAGTACTTC. Protein: CASSLAEEQYF. The chain links TRBV7-9 to TRBJ2-7; D gene unclear. V gave up 0 bases and J gave up 7 bases, with 4 bases separating them. Germline loops: CDR1 SEHNR, CDR2 FQNEAQ (reference sequence). The CDR3 has 11 residues.